The 24 T cell receptor beta chains below all came from one sample that was sequenced in a study of shared clonotypes between healthy human individuals (dated by TCRdb to the early 2020s). Libraries were constructed by the immunoSEQ multiplex PCR assay. The table was pulled from immuneACCESS by TCRdb, which kept in-frame rearrangements only. Such tables lose some clones; where checked, under half of the loss comes from unresolved V genes, and the rest has no known cause. A total of about 470,000 clones appear in this sample, roughly 83% of them only once. The top ten hold around 14% of the sample. Sequenced: PBMCs. Source of these receptors: a woman in her 40s in good health. Some clones in this sample may be carry-over from other donors' samples.

The chain employs TRBV4-1 and TRBJ1-1; D gene unclear. Trimming took off 5 bases at V and 7 bases at J, with 14 bases between the two ends. This CDR3 has 13 residues. CDR1 and CDR2 from the germline V gene are MGHRA and YSYEKL. Here the CDR3 reads CASSYGPGFEAFF. The CDR3 nucleotides are TGCGCCAGCAGCTATGGGCCGGGCTTTGAAGCTTTCTTT.

The chain recombines TRBV4-3 with TRBJ2-1; 13 bases line up with TRBD2. Looked up from germline, CDR1 is LGHNA and CDR2 is YSLEER. This CDR3 contains 15 residues. The ends lost 0 bases at V and 9 bases at J; junction bases unmatched: 2. The CDR3 DNA is TGCGCCAGCAGCCAAGATAGACTAGCGGGAGGTGAGCAGTTCTTC. This translates into CASSQDRLAGGEQFF.

The CDR3 DNA is TGTGCCTGGAGTAGACAGGGAGATCAGCCCCAGCATTTT. Its translation: CAWSRQGDQPQHF. This chain links TRBV30 with TRBJ1-5, with TRBD1 matching 7 bases. Germline CDR1 and CDR2: GTSNPN and SVGIG (reference sequence). This CDR3 contains 13 residues. V was clipped by 2 bases and J by 5 bases; unmatched bases: 3.

The chain uses TRBV7-2 and TRBJ2-3; 9 positions agree with TRBD2. V gave up 5 bases and J gave up 4 bases; unmatched junction bases: 7. Germline CDR1 is SGHTA and CDR2 is FQGNSA. This CDR3 is 15 amino acids long. The CDR3 reads CASSPSGNGPDTQYF. Written as DNA, the CDR3 is TGTGCCAGCAGCCCTAGCGGGAATGGTCCAGATACGCAGTATTTT.

Worth noting for this clone: It may be a read error: a sequence one base away is much more abundant. The chain couples TRBV7-6 to TRBJ1-1; D is possibly TRBD1 (5 bases). This CDR3 has 13 residues. The V end was cut by 5 bases, the J end by 1 base, with 8 bases between. In germline, CDR1 is SGHVS, CDR2 FNYEAQ. This CDR3 reads CASSAGTNTEAFF. CDR3 in DNA: TGTGCCAGCAGCGCAGGGACGAACACTGAAGCTTTCTTT.

The rearrangement uses TRBV5-4 and TRBJ2-7, with 13 bases fitting TRBD2. This CDR3 is 15 amino acids long. Germline values: CDR1 SGHNT, CDR2 YYREEE (reference sequence). J gave up 5 bases and V 3 bases, and 5 bases lay outside the gene matches. The CDR3 DNA reads TGTGCCAGCAGCTCAGGGACTAGCGGGAACAACGAGCAGTACTTC. Protein sequence: CASSSGTSGNNEQYF.

The chain uses TRBV28 and TRBJ2-7, with unresolved D. The V end lost 3 bases, the J end lost 2 bases, and 8 bases lay between the germline ends. This CDR3 is 13 amino acids long. CDR1 is MDHEN and CDR2 is SYDVKM in the germline V gene. The DNA for the CDR3 is TGTGCCAGCAGTTTGTACGGCGCCTACGAGCAGTACTTC. Translated, it gives CASSLYGAYEQYF.

V and J are TRBV2 and TRBJ2-1; D is perhaps TRBD2 (7 bases). V lost 6 bases and J 0 bases, leaving 15 bases between the germline ends. Germline-derived CDR1 and CDR2 are SNHLY and FYNNEI. The CDR3 contains 16 residues. CDR3 in amino acids: CASRKGGTSSYNEQFF. The CDR3, as DNA: TGTGCCAGCAGGAAGGGGGGGACGAGCTCCTACAATGAGCAGTTCTTC.

The chain links TRBV7-3 to TRBJ2-3; tentatively, D is TRBD1 (6 bases). The CDR3 covers 15 residues. The V gene lost 5 bases and the J gene lost 0 bases, with 12 bases spanning the gap. Germline V CDR1 and CDR2: SGHTA, FQGTGA. The CDR3 here is CASSEGQLSTDTQYF. The CDR3 nucleotides are TGTGCCAGCAGCGAAGGACAGCTTAGCACAGATACGCAGTATTTT. The full variable domain, in which reference TRBV7-3 and TRBJ2-3 provide the parts outside the CDR3, is GAGVSQTPSNKVTEKGKYVELRCDPISGHTALYWYRQSLGQGPEFLIYFQGTGAADDSGLPNDRFFAVRPEGSVSTLKIQRTERGDSAVYLCASSEGQLSTDTQYFGPGTRLTVL.

The chain carries TRBV15 and TRBJ1-6; D remains ambiguous. The CDR3 runs to 14 residues. The V gene lost 1 base and the J gene lost 6 bases, with 7 bases spanning the gap. Germline CDR1 reads LNHNV; CDR2 reads YYDKDF (reference sequence). CDR3 bases: TGTGCCACCAGCAGAGGGGTTGCTAATTCACCCCTCCACTTT. Its protein product is CATSRGVANSPLHF.

For the CDR3, the DNA is TGTGCCAGCAGCGGATCCGGGACAGGGGTCTACGAGCAGTACTTC. Its translation is CASSGSGTGVYEQYF. The rearrangement uses TRBV5-4 and TRBJ2-7; TRBD1 matches at 10 bases. Trimming took 4 bases from V and 3 from J; bases not matched to a gene: 7. The CDR3 runs 15 residues. Germline CDR1 and CDR2: SGHNT and YYREEE (reference sequence).

V is TRBV6-5 and J is TRBJ2-5, with D possibly matching TRBD2 (5 bases). The CDR3 runs to 13 residues. V was pared by 6 bases and J by 2 bases, with 10 bases between. Germline CDR1 reads MNHEY; CDR2 reads SVGAGI. CDR3 coding DNA: TGTGCCAGCAGCCCTCGGAGGCAAGAGACCCAGTACTTC. This sequence encodes CASSPRRQETQYF.

The J gene is TRBJ1-2, the V gene TRBV5-8; 8 bases match TRBD1. This CDR3 is 19 amino acids long. V dropped 3 bases and J dropped 2; count of bases not matched to a gene: 18. The germline V gene has CDR1 SGHTS and CDR2 YDEGEE. CDR3 in amino acids: CASSYEVIRTGGINYGYTF. CDR3 DNA: TGTGCCAGCAGCTACGAGGTAATTAGAACAGGGGGGATAAACTATGGCTACACCTTC.

This clone was recorded a few times. The chain has TRBV4-2 and TRBJ1-3; 10 positions match TRBD1. The CDR3 is made up of 16 amino acids. The V and J ends lost 0 bases and 7 bases, in that order; junction bases with no gene match: 6. The germline gives CDR1 LGHNA, CDR2 YNFKEQ. This chain's CDR3 is CASSQEGGQGFNTIYF. The CDR3 DNA is TGTGCCAGCAGCCAAGAAGGGGGACAGGGGTTCAACACCATATATTTT.

This sequence joins TRBV28 and TRBJ1-1; D gene uncertain. Germline V gene lookup returns CDR1 MDHEN and CDR2 SYDVKM. This CDR3 has 16 residues. V lost 2 bases to trimming and J lost 2 bases, with 15 bases between them. The CDR3 spells CASSLVSAPVNTEAFF. The CDR3 nucleotides are TGTGCCAGCAGTTTAGTGTCTGCGCCTGTAAACACTGAAGCTTTCTTT.

This clone has a single count. The chain links TRBV7-3 to TRBJ2-1, with 11 bases that match TRBD2. The CDR3 loop spans 16 amino acids. Germline V gene sequence: CDR1 SGHTA, CDR2 FQGTGA. V gave up 2 bases and J gave up 7 bases; unmatched junction bases: 7. CDR3 loop: CASSLGLAGGGNEQFF. DNA for the CDR3: TGTGCCAGCAGCTTAGGTCTAGCGGGAGGAGGTAATGAGCAGTTCTTC.

This clone was found many times. This rearrangement joins TRBV7-8 to TRBJ2-1; a possible D gene is TRBD1 (5 bases). Trimming cost V 5 bases and J 7 bases, with 9 bases left between them. Germline V gene data show CDR1 as SGHVS and CDR2 as FQNEAQ. The CDR3 consists of 12 residues. As DNA, the CDR3 is TGTGCCAGCAGCCCCCGACAGAATGAGCAGTTCTTC. This encodes CASSPRQNEQFF.

The chain couples TRBV12-5 to TRBJ1-4; 10 bases are shared with TRBD1. Germline-derived CDR1 and CDR2 are LGHNT and FRNRAP. Unmatched junction bases numbered 6, after V lost 6 bases and J lost 8 bases. The CDR3 is 14 amino acids. DNA of the CDR3: TGTGCTAGTGGCCTTGACAGGGGGCGGGAAAAACTGTTTTTT. Protein: CASGLDRGREKLFF.

This chain uses TRBV7-9 with TRBJ2-5; D perhaps matches TRBD1 (6 bases). Between the trimmed V and J ends, which lost 1 base and 7 bases, there was a span of 16 bases. The germline V gene has CDR1 SEHNR and CDR2 FQNEAQ (reference sequence). The CDR3 extends over 15 amino acids. The CDR3 DNA sequence: TGTGCCAGCAGCTTAGGGTACCAGGGGCAGGGGACCCAGTACTTC. Translated, it gives CASSLGYQGQGTQYF.

The chain has TRBV28 and TRBJ1-2; D possibly corresponds to TRBD1 (6 bases). Germline V CDR1 and CDR2: MDHEN, SYDVKM. CDR3 length: 13 amino acids. Trimming left V 5 bases short and J 4 bases short, with 11 bases between. Here the CDR3 reads CASSRTGIYGYTF. The CDR3 region has the DNA TGTGCCAGCAGTCGTACAGGGATCTATGGCTACACCTTC.

The gene calls are TRBV7-2 and TRBJ2-1; 7 nucleotides agree with TRBD2. The CDR3 totals 15 residues. V lost 7 bases to trimming and J lost 9 bases; unmatched junction nucleotides: 15. Germline CDR1 is SGHTA and CDR2 is FQGNSA. The CDR3 nucleotides read TGTGCCAGCACCCGGTCCTTGGCGGGAGTAGCTGAGCAGTTCTTC. Protein: CASTRSLAGVAEQFF.

The V and J genes are TRBV7-9 and TRBJ2-5; D remains unclear. The germline gives CDR1 SEHNR, CDR2 FQNEAQ (reference sequence). This CDR3 spans 13 amino acids. Trimming took 2 bases from V and 2 from J, leaving 6 bases between them. As DNA, the CDR3 is TGTGCCAGCAGCTTAAACTCTCAAGAGACCCAGTACTTC. Amino acids: CASSLNSQETQYF.

This clone occurred once. V is TRBV5-6 and J is TRBJ2-1; 8 positions agree with TRBD1. Germline values: CDR1 SGHDT, CDR2 YYEEEE. The trim removed 0 bases at V and 6 bases at J, leaving 14 bases unmatched. This CDR3 is 18 amino acids long. The DNA of the CDR3 is TGTGCCAGCAGCTTGGCCGGACAGGGTTATGGTGGGGTCAATGAGCAGTTCTTC. It encodes CASSLAGQGYGGVNEQFF. Looking up the rest from reference TRBV5-6 and TRBJ2-1 gives the full variable domain: DAGVTQSPTHLIKTRGQQVTLRCSPKSGHDTVSWYQQALGQGPQFIFQYYEEEERQRGNFPDRFSGHQFPNYSSELNVNALLLGDSALYLCASSLAGQGYGGVNEQFFGPGTRLTVL.

The chain recombines TRBV5-1 with TRBJ1-4, with D maybe TRBD1 (6 bases). The germline V gene has CDR1 SGHRS and CDR2 YFSETQ. The CDR3 loop spans 15 amino acids. V dropped 0 bases and J dropped 6 bases, with 12 bases sitting between them. The CDR3 DNA reads TGCGCCAGCAGCTTGGCCGGGACAAACGATGAAAAACTGTTTTTT. Translated, it gives CASSLAGTNDEKLFF.